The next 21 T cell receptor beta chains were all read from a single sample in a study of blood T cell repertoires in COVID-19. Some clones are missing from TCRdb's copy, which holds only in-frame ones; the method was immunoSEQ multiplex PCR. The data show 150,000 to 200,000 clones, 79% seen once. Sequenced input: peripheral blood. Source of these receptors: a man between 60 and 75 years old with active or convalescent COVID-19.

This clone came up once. DNA for the CDR3: TGTGCCAGCAGCTTAGGGGGACAGGGACCTGGAAACACCATATATTTT. Protein: CASSLGGQGPGNTIYF. The rearrangement uses TRBV11-2 and TRBJ1-3; 9 bases match TRBD1. The V segment lost 1 base and the J segment 2 bases; nucleotides outside the gene matches: 3. Germline CDR1 is SGHAT and CDR2 is FQNNGV. The CDR3 extends over 16 amino acids.

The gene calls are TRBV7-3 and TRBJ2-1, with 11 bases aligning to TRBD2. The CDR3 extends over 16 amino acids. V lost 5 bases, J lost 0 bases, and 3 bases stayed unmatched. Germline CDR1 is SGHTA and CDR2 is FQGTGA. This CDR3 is CASSPTSGASYNEQFF. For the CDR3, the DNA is TGTGCCAGCAGCCCGACTAGCGGGGCCTCCTACAATGAGCAGTTCTTC.

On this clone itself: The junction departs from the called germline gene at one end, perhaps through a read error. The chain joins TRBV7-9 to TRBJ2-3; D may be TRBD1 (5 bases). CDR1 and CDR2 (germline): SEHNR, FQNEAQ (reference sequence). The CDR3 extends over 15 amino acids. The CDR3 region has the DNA TGTGCCAGCACCAGAGCTAGTGGGGCCACAGGTACGCAGTATTTT. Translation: CASTRASGATGTQYF.

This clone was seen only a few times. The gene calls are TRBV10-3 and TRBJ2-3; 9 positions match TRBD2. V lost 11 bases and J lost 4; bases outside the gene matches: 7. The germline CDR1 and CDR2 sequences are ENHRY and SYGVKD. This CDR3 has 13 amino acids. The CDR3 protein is CAVLAGEADTQYF. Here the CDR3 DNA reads TGTGCCGTCTTAGCGGGAGAGGCAGATACGCAGTATTTT.

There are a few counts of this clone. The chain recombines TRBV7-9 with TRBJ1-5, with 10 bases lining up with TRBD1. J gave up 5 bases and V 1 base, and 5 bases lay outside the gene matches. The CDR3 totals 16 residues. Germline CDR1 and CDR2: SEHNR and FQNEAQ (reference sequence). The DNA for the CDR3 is TGTGCCAGCAGCTTAGGTTTGACAGGGGGCGATCAGCCCCAGCATTTT. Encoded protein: CASSLGLTGGDQPQHF.

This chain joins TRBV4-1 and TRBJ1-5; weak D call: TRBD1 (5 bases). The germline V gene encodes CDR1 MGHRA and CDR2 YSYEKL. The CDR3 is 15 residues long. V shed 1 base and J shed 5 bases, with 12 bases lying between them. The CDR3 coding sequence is TGCGCCAGCAGCCAAGTCTTCAGGGATCATCAGCCCCAGCATTTT. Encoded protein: CASSQVFRDHQPQHF.

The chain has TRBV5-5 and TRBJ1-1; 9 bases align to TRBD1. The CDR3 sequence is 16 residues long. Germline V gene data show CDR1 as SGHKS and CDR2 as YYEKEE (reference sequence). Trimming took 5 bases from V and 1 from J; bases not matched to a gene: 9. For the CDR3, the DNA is TGTGCCAGCAGTTATGGGACAGGGATTAAGAACACTGAAGCTTTCTTT. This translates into CASSYGTGIKNTEAFF.

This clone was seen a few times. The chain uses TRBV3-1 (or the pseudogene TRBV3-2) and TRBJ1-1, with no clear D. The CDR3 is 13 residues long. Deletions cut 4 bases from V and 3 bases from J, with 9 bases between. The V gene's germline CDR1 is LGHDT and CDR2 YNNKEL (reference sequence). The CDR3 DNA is TGTGCCAGCAGCCTAGACGCGGACACTGAAGCTTTCTTT. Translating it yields CASSLDADTEAFF.

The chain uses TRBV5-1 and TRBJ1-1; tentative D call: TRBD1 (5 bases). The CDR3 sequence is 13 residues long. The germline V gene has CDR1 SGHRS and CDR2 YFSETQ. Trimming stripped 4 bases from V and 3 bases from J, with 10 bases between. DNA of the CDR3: TGCGCCAGCAGCGATCAGGGTTACACTGAAGCTTTCTTT. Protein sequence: CASSDQGYTEAFF.

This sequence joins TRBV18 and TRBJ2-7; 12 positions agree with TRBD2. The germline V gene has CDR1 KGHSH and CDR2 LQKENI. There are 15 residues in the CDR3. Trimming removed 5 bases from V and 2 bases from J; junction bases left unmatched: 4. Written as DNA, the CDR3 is TGTGCCAGCTCATCTCTAGCGGGGGGGACCTACGAGCAGTACTTC. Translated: CASSSLAGGTYEQYF.

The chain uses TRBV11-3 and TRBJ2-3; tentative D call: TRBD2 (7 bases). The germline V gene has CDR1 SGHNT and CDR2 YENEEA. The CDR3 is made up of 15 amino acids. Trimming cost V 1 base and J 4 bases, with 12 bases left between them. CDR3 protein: CASSLGGLAADTQYF. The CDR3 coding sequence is TGTGCCAGCAGCTTAGGGGGGCTAGCGGCAGATACGCAGTATTTT.

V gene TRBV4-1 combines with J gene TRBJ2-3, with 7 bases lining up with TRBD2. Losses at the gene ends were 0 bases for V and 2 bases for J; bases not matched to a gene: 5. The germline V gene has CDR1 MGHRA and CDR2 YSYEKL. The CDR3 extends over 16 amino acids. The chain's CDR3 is CASSQEGAGYTDTQYF. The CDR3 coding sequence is TGCGCCAGCAGCCAAGAGGGAGCGGGATACACAGATACGCAGTATTTT.

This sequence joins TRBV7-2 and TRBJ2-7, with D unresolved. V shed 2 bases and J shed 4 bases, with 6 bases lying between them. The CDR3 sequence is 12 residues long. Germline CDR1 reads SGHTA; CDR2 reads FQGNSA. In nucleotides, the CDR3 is TGTGCCAGCAGCTTAAGCAGGTACGAGCAGTACTTC. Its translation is CASSLSRYEQYF.

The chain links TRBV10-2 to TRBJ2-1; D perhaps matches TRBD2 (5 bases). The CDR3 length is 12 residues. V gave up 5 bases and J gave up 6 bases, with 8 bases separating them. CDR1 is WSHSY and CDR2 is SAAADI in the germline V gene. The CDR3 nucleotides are TGCGCCAGCAGTCTAGCTCTCAATGAGCAGTTCTTC. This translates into CASSLALNEQFF.

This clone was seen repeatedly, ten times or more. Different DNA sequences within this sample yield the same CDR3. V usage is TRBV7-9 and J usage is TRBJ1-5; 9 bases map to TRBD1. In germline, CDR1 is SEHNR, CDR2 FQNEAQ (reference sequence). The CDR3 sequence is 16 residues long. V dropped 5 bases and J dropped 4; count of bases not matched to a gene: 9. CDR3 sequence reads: CASSPPGQGRNQPQHF. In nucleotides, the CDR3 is TGTGCCAGCAGCCCACCGGGACAGGGTAGGAATCAGCCCCAGCATTTT. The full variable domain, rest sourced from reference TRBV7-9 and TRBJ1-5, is DTGVSQNPRHKITKRGQNVTFRCDPISEHNRLYWYRQTLGQGPEFLTYFQNEAQLEKSRLLSDRFSAERPKGSFSTLEIQRTEQGDSAMYLCASSPPGQGRNQPQHFGDGTRLSIL.

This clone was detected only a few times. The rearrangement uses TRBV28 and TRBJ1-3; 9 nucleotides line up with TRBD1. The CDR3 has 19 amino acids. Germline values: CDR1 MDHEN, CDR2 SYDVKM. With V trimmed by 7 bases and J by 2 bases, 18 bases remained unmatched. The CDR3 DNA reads TGTGCCAGCACTTTTGTGGGGGTCAGTGGACAGGGGACTGGAAACACCATATATTTT. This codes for CASTFVGVSGQGTGNTIYF.

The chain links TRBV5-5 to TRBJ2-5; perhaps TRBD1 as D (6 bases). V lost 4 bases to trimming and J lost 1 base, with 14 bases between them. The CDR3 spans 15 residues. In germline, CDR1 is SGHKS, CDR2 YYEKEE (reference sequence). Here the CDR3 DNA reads TGTGCCAGCAGCAGCTTACAGGGAACCCAAGAGACCCAGTACTTC. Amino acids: CASSSLQGTQETQYF.

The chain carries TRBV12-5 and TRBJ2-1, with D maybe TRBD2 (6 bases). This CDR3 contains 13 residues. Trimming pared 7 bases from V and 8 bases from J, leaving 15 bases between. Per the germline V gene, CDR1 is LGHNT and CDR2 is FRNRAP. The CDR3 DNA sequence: TGTGCTAGTGCTTATACGCCGGGGGATGAGCAGTTCTTC. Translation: CASAYTPGDEQFF. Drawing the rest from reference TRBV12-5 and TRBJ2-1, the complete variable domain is DARVTQTPRHKVTEMGQEVTMRCQPILGHNTVFWYRQTMMQGLELLAYFRNRAPLDDSGMPKDRFSAEMPDATLATLKIQPSEPRDSAVYFCASAYTPGDEQFFGPGTRLTVL.

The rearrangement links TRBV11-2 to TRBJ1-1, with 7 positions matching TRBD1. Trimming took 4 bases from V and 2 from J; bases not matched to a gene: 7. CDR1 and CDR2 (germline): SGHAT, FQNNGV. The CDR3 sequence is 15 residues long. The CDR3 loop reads CASSSQGYVNTEAFF. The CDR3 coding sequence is TGTGCCAGCAGCTCACAGGGGTACGTTAACACTGAAGCTTTCTTT. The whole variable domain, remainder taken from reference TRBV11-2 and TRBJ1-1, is EAGVAQSPRYKIIEKRQSVAFWCNPISGHATLYWYQQILGQGPKLLIQFQNNGVVDDSQLPKDRFSAERLKGVDSTLKIQPAKLEDSAVYLCASSSQGYVNTEAFFGQGTRLTVV.

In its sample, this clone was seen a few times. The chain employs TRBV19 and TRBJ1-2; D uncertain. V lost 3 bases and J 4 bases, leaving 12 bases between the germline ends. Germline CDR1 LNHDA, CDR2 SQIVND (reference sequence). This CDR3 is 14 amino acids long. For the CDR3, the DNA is TGTGCCAGTAGTATCCCGGGAACCCTCTATGGCTACACCTTC. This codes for CASSIPGTLYGYTF.

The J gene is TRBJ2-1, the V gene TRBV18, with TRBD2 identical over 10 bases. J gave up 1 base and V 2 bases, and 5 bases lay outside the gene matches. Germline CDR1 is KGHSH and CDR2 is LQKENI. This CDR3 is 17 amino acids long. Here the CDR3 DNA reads TGTGCCAGCTCACCAAGGTCTAGCGGGAGTTCCTACAATGAGCAGTTCTTC. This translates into CASSPRSSGSSYNEQFF.